A single sample is the source of the 18 T cell receptor beta chains below, sequenced in a study of CD8+CD57+ T cells in acquired aplastic anemia. Whoever was chosen for sequencing had shown CD8+CD57+ cell expansion by flow cytometry. For CDR3 and TCR beta VDJ profiling, genomic DNA was the template used. TCRdb itself ran the reads through MiXCR, one entry per CDR3 protein. Of about 260,000 distinct CDR3 sequences in the sample, approximately 79% were seen once. Sequenced input: sorted CD4+, CD8+, or CD8+CD57+ T cells (not recorded which) from PBMCs. All receptors come from a human donor with aplastic anemia.

About this clonotype: A read error may account for a junction end that differs from germline. CDR3 amino acids: CASSQGVEGDYTF. The DNA for the CDR3 is TGCGCCAGCAGCCAAGGCGTTGAAGGTGACTACACCTTC. The chain couples TRBV9 to TRBJ1-2; D remains unclear. The length of the CDR3 is 13 residues. CDR1 and CDR2 (germline): SGDLS, YYNGEE.

This clonotype was counted ten times or more. The chain has TRBV6-5 and TRBJ1-1; D perhaps matches TRBD1 (6 bases). Trimming took off 3 bases at V and 2 bases at J, with 13 bases between the two ends. Germline values: CDR1 MNHEY, CDR2 SVGAGI. The CDR3 has 15 residues. DNA of the CDR3: TGTGCCAGCAGTTATTCGGGACACCACAACACTGAAGCTTTCTTT. It translates to CASSYSGHHNTEAFF.

The table lists this clonotype with a few counts. The chain links TRBV5-8 to TRBJ2-3; D gene uncertain. The CDR3 extends over 13 amino acids. Germline values: CDR1 SGHTS, CDR2 YDEGEE. With 7 bases removed from V and 1 base from J, the gap between germline ends came to 10 bases. The CDR3 spells CASGVTGTDTQYF. CDR3 sequence (DNA): TGTGCCAGCGGCGTCACTGGCACAGATACGCAGTATTTT.

The chain is built from TRBV2 and TRBJ2-7; D call uncertain. Trimming pared 5 bases from V and 2 bases from J, leaving 7 bases between. The CDR3 has 12 amino acids. The germline gives CDR1 SNHLY, CDR2 FYNNEI. CDR3 loop: CASSPETYEQYF. In DNA form, the CDR3 reads TGTGCCAGCAGTCCCGAGACCTACGAGCAGTACTTC.

This sequence joins TRBV2 and TRBJ1-1, with D possibly matching TRBD1 (6 bases). The CDR3 length is 16 residues. The germline CDR1 and CDR2 sequences are SNHLY and FYNNEI. V dropped 5 bases and J dropped 1 base, with 17 bases sitting between them. The CDR3 bases are TGTGCCAGCAGTAACCGGTTGGGGGGGGCGAACACTGAAGCTTTCTTT. It encodes CASSNRLGGANTEAFF.

Concerning this clonotype: The junction departs from germline at one end; a sequencing error may be responsible. The CDR3 nucleotides are TGTGCCAGCAGCTCCGCGCGGACTAGCGAGGGGGCGTGGTTT. Protein sequence: CASSSARTSEGAWF. The chain uses TRBV7-2 and TRBJ2-3; TRBD2 aligns across 9 bases. This CDR3 has 14 residues. The V gene's germline CDR1 is SGHTA and CDR2 FQGNSA.

As concerns this clonotype: Germline is not matched at one junction end, which may reflect a read error. This chain connects TRBV7-9 to TRBJ2-1; TRBD1 aligns across 11 bases. The CDR3 length is 14 residues. From germline, CDR1 is SEHNR and CDR2 FQNEAQ (reference sequence). CDR3 protein: CASSKGQGDRDKDF. The CDR3 coding sequence is TGTGCCAGCAGCAAGGGACAGGGGGACCGAGACAAGGACTTC.

To note about this clonotype: One junction end disagrees with the germline gene, perhaps due to a read error. This sequence joins TRBV7-2 and TRBJ2-4; 8 bases line up with TRBD2. The closer fit of TRBJ2-5 to the DNA end suggests the J call may be wrong. Germline lookup yields CDR1 SGHTA and CDR2 FQGNSA. This CDR3 has 12 amino acids. CDR3 sequence reads: CSSSPSGETQYF. CDR3 sequence (DNA): TGTTCCAGCAGCCCTAGCGGGGAGACCCAGTACTTC.

J is TRBJ2-3 and V is TRBV7-9; D remains ambiguous. The J call may be in error: the DNA end matches TRBJ1-5 better. The CDR3 contains 14 residues. Germline values: CDR1 SEHNR, CDR2 FQNEAQ (reference sequence). CDR3 sequence (DNA): TGTGCCAGCAGCTTAGCGGGGAACAATCAGCCCCAGCATTTT. It yields the protein CASSLAGNNQPQHF.

V and J are TRBV19 and TRBJ2-7; maybe TRBD2 (5 bases). With 9 bases removed from V and 5 bases from J, the gap between germline ends came to 23 bases. The CDR3 is 15 amino acids. Germline assignment: CDR1 LNHDA and CDR2 SQIVND (reference sequence). The CDR3 reads CASSVAVDFSNEQYV. DNA of the CDR3: TGTGCCAGCAGCGTAGCTGTGGACTTTTCCAACGAGCAGTACGTC.

This clonotype appeared many times. The chain couples TRBV7-8 to TRBJ2-7, with a tentative D call TRBD1 (6 bases). Germline-derived CDR1 and CDR2 are SGHVS and FQNEAQ. V lost 3 bases and J 6 bases, leaving 15 bases between the germline ends. The CDR3 covers 14 residues. The CDR3 nucleotides read TGTGCCAGCAGCTTCAGGGGACCGGTCGGCGAGCAGTACGTC. Translating it yields CASSFRGPVGEQYV.

The table lists this clonotype with a count of one. The CDR3 end shows no conserved phenylalanine or tryptophan, and so a read error is likely. The DNA is omitted, as the CDR3 cannot be located on it reliably, and the CDR3 follows TCRdb's listing. The gene calls are TRBV7-8 and TRBJ2-3; the table names TRBD1, a call not compared with the DNA. The V gene's germline CDR1 is SGHVS and CDR2 FQNEAQ. The CDR3 spans 13 amino acids, including both terminal residues. The CDR3 loop reads CASSFGGTHKKQY.

The chain has TRBV7-9 and TRBJ1-1; no clear D gene. V dropped 5 bases and J dropped 13 bases, with 26 bases sitting between them. The germline gives CDR1 SEHNR, CDR2 FQNEAQ (reference sequence). The CDR3 extends over 15 amino acids. DNA of the CDR3: TGTGCCAGCAGCCAACCTATGACTAGCAACACGGATGATTTCTTT. Translated, it gives CASSQPMTSNTDDFF.

As concerns this clonotype: Because it lacks the conserved phenylalanine or tryptophan at the end, this CDR3 is likely a read error. The limits of the CDR3 on the DNA are not certain, so only TCRdb's listed CDR3 is given. The V gene is TRBV2, the J gene TRBJ1-5. The CDR3 has 14 residues if both end residues are counted. Germline CDR1 is SNHLY and CDR2 is FYNNEI. CDR3 loop: CASRETHSVLPTES.

In regard to this clonotype: The junction departs from the called germline gene at one end, perhaps through a read error. The rearrangement uses TRBV9 and TRBJ2-3; 9 bases agree with TRBD2. The CDR3 contains 14 residues. Germline CDR1 SGDLS, CDR2 YYNGEE. The CDR3 sequence is CASRGAGGPETLDF. CDR3 DNA sequence: TGTGCCAGCAGAGGAGCGGGAGGTCCCGAGACGCTGGATTTT.

The chain employs TRBV7-3 and TRBJ2-5; D not certain. With 2 bases removed from V and 2 bases from J, the gap between germline ends came to 12 bases. In germline, CDR1 is SGHTA, CDR2 FQGTGA. CDR3 length: 15 amino acids. CDR3 in DNA: TGTGCCAGCAGCTTAGCTTCCGACCTGCAAGAGACCCAGTACTTC. It is translated as CASSLASDLQETQYF.

In its sample, this clonotype was seen a few times. V gene TRBV10-3 combines with J gene TRBJ2-7, with D perhaps TRBD1 or TRBD2 (5 bases each). Deletions cut 6 bases from V and 3 bases from J, with 9 bases between. In germline, CDR1 is ENHRY, CDR2 SYGVKD. There are 12 residues in the CDR3. CDR3 sequence reads: CAIRRDGYEQYF. CDR3 DNA sequence: TGTGCCATCAGACGGGACGGCTACGAGCAGTACTTC.

With respect to this clonotype: Because it lacks the conserved phenylalanine or tryptophan at the end, this CDR3 is likely a read error. The chain employs TRBV7-2 and TRBJ1-2; D gene ambiguous. The CDR3 runs 13 residues. The germline CDR1 and CDR2 sequences are SGHTA and FQGNSA. The CDR3 reads CASSNGQAGGYTL. In nucleotides, the CDR3 is TGCGCCAGCAGCAATGGCCAGGCAGGTGGATACACCCTG.